The rows below give T cell receptor beta chains drawn from one sample of a study of PD-L1 blockade in urothelial cancer. Profiling relied on immunoSEQ multiplex PCR, and the TCRdb table lists in-frame clones only, not all of them. The table lists 50,000 or so clones, roughly 80% of them singletons. Sequencing used PBMCs, obtained around atezolizumab (anti-PD-L1) treatment. The receptors derive from a man between 45 and 60 years old with urothelial cancer. CDR3s include the opening cysteine and the closing phenylalanine or tryptophan. The D gene is left open where the match is weak. Only part of the rows carry a size: once, few, many, or a class if the clone is expanded.

d_call j_call v_call clone_size cdr3_nt cdr3_aa
NA TRBJ2-7 TRBV7-6 NA TGTGCCAGCAGCCAAAGGGGCCCCGCCGGGACAATCGACGAGCAGTACTTC CASSQRGPAGTIDEQYF
NA TRBJ2-1 TRBV5-1 NA TGCGCCAGCAGCTTGGATTTCGGGGATTCTGAGCAGTTCTTC CASSLDFGDSEQFF
NA TRBJ2-5 TRBV5-1 NA TGCGCCAGCAGCGGGATTGGGGGCCCGGGCTTGTTAGAGACCCAGTACTTC CASSGIGGPGLLETQYF
NA TRBJ2-3 TRBV7-2 NA TGTGCCAGCAGCTTAGTAATTAGTAAATCAGATACGCAGTATTTT CASSLVISKSDTQYF
TRBD2 TRBJ2-3 TRBV4-2 NA TGTGCCAGCAGCCCCTCCCTAGCGGGAGTTGCGACAGATACGCAGTATTTT CASSPSLAGVATDTQYF
TRBD1 TRBJ2-5 TRBV7-9 NA TGTGCCAGCAGCTTTAGGGGGCTTGAGACCCAGTACTTC CASSFRGLETQYF
NA TRBJ2-1 TRBV12-5 NA TGTGCTAGTGGCTTCTACAATGAGCAGTTCTTC CASGFYNEQFF
NA TRBJ2-7 TRBV15 NA TGTGCCACCAGCAGAGCTGGCTTCTCCTACGAGCAGTACTTC CATSRAGFSYEQYF
NA TRBJ1-5 TRBV4-1 NA TGCGCCAGCAGCGTGTCTTGGGCCAGAGGCAATCAGCCCCAGCATTTT CASSVSWARGNQPQHF
TRBD1 TRBJ2-6 TRBV6-5 NA TGTGCCAGCAGTTTGACGACAGGGCCTGGGGCCAACGTCCTGACTTTC CASSLTTGPGANVLTF
TRBD2 TRBJ2-7 TRBV6-6 NA TGTGCCAGCAGTTACTCCCCGGGGGGGACGCTTAGCGAGCAGTACTTC CASSYSPGGTLSEQYF
NA TRBJ1-5 TRBV27 NA TGTGCCAGCAGTTTAATGGAGGGCTTACAGCCCCAGCATTTT CASSLMEGLQPQHF
NA TRBJ2-1 TRBV28 NA TGTGCCAGCGCAGGGGGGAGAGGATTTGATGAGCAGTTCTTC CASAGGRGFDEQFF
TRBD1 TRBJ1-5 TRBV2 NA TGTGCCAGCAGTCCAACAGGGGGCAGGGGCCAGCCCCAGCATTTT CASSPTGGRGQPQHF
TRBD1 TRBJ2-7 TRBV19 NA TGTGCCAGTAGTATGGAGGACAGGTTCTCCTACGAGCAGTACTTC CASSMEDRFSYEQYF
NA TRBJ1-4 TRBV6-5 once TGTGCCAGCAGTTCGGGGGGAACTAATGAAAAACTGTTTTTT CASSSGGTNEKLFF
NA TRBJ2-1 TRBV5-1 NA TGCGCCAGCAGCTCGGGCGGGGGCCCCCCGCGAAATGAGCAGTTCTTC CASSSGGGPPRNEQFF
TRBD2 TRBJ2-7 TRBV6-1 NA TGTGCCTCCAGACCGGGGGGGGACTTACGGGAGCAGTACTTC CASRPGGDLREQYF
NA TRBJ1-2 TRBV6-1 NA TGTGCCAGCAGTGATTGGGGCCAGTCCTATGGCTACACCTTC CASSDWGQSYGYTF
NA TRBJ2-5 TRBV5-6 NA TGTGCCAGCAGCGCGCGGGGCCGAGGGTCAAAGACCCAGTACTTC CASSARGRGSKTQYF
TRBD2 TRBJ2-7 TRBV28 NA TGTGCCAGCACGACGGGAGGGCCACGGGAGCAGTACTTC CASTTGGPREQYF
NA TRBJ2-7 TRBV10-1 NA TGCGCCAGCCAGCGCGGTTTTAAGTACGAGCAGTACTTC CASQRGFKYEQYF
NA TRBJ1-4 TRBV4-3 NA TGCGCCAGCAGCCAAGACGGGGGGAGGACAGCTTTAGGACTGTTTTTT CASSQDGGRTALGLFF
TRBD2 TRBJ2-5 TRBV7-2 NA TGTGCCAGCAGATTACTAGCGGGAGTCCCCCCTTCGAAAGAGACCCAGTACTTC CASRLLAGVPPSKETQYF
NA TRBJ1-4 TRBV29-1 NA TGCAGTCCTGTGGGGGGTCCTAATGAAAAACTGTTTTTT CSPVGGPNEKLFF
TRBD2 TRBJ2-7 TRBV4-2 NA TGTGCCAGCAGCCAAGACGCGGGAGCTCAGTACGAGCAGTACTTC CASSQDAGAQYEQYF
NA TRBJ1-2 TRBV6-5 few TGTGCCAGCAGTTACTCGGCGGGTACCGACTATGGCTACACCTTC CASSYSAGTDYGYTF
NA TRBJ1-1 TRBV6-5 NA TGTGCCAGCAGTTACTCCTTTGGCAAGAACACTGAAGCTTTCTTT CASSYSFGKNTEAFF
NA TRBJ2-7 TRBV4-1 NA TGCGCCAGCAGCCTCGGACTGATCTCTTACGAGCAGTACTTC CASSLGLISYEQYF
TRBD2 TRBJ2-7 TRBV11-2 NA TGTGCCAGCAGCTTAGGTAACGGGAGGGCCTTGAACGAGCAGTACTTC CASSLGNGRALNEQYF
TRBD2 TRBJ2-3 TRBV7-2 few TGTGCCAGCAGGACACTAGCGGCTAGCACAGATACGCAGTATTTT CASRTLAASTDTQYF
NA TRBJ1-5 TRBV6-1 NA TGTGCCAGCAGAGAGGGTGGCAATCAGCCCCAGCATTTT CASREGGNQPQHF
TRBD1 TRBJ1-2 TRBV6-6 NA TGTGCCAGCAGTCCCGGGACAGTAAATGGCTACACCTTC CASSPGTVNGYTF